The next 3 T cell receptor beta chains were all read from a single sample in a study of blood T cell repertoires in COVID-19. The data were produced by immunoSEQ multiplex PCR, yet TCRdb's version contains in-frame clones alone and is incomplete. This table has about 26,000 clones, approximately 66% appearing once. The sample was peripheral blood. The receptors stem from a man aged 60 to 75 with active or convalescent COVID-19.

The genes are TRBV2 and TRBJ1-2; a possible D gene is TRBD1 (5 bases). The CDR3 is made up of 13 amino acids. In germline, CDR1 is SNHLY, CDR2 FYNNEI. Trimming stripped 3 bases from V and 7 bases from J, with 12 bases between. CDR3 sequence (DNA): TGTGCCAGCAGTGAGGCCCAGGGTGGTGGCTACACCTTC. Protein: CASSEAQGGGYTF. Filled out from reference TRBV2 and TRBJ1-2, the complete variable domain reads EPEVTQTPSHQVTQMGQEVILRCVPISNHLYFYWYRQILGQKVEFLVSFYNNEISEKSEIFDDQFSVERPDGSNFTLKIRSTKLEDSAMYFCASSEAQGGGYTFGSGTRLTVV.

The CDR3 DNA is TGTGCCAGCAGATCAGACAGACCCTCCACTGAAGCTTTCTTT. It yields the protein CASRSDRPSTEAFF. The chain employs TRBV6-5 and TRBJ1-1; possible D gene TRBD1, 5 bases. The CDR3 is 14 residues long. The germline V gene has CDR1 MNHEY and CDR2 SVGAGI. V was cut by 6 bases and J by 4 bases, with 15 bases left in between.

The CDR3 nucleotides read TGTGCCAGCAGCCCGCAGCTACAGGGGGCAAGGTCTGGAAACACCATATATTTT. Translated: CASSPQLQGARSGNTIYF. This chain links TRBV3-1 (or the pseudogene TRBV3-2) with TRBJ1-3, with 9 bases that match TRBD1. Germline values: CDR1 LGHDT, CDR2 YNNKEL (reference sequence). This CDR3 region has 18 residues. Losses at the gene ends were 4 bases for V and 1 base for J; bases not matched to a gene: 11.